The 17 T cell receptor beta chains presented below share a single source sample, sequenced in a study of shared clonotypes between healthy human individuals (dated by TCRdb to about 2020). Libraries were made using the immunoSEQ multiplex PCR assay. TCRdb's version of the immuneACCESS table is confined to in-frame rearrangements and falls short of the full clone set. An unresolved V gene accounts for under half of the shortfall where checked; the remainder is of unknown origin. The table for this sample lists roughly 2.4 million clones; approximately 95% of them were counted only once. Together, the top ten hold around 0.13% of the sample. The sequenced material came from naive CD4+ T cells sorted from blood. The cell subset or site label, read with the paper, signifies: CD45RA+ positively selected. These receptors were obtained from a man aged 18 to 29 in good health.

The rearrangement joins TRBV30 to TRBJ1-2; D not resolved. Germline V gene lookup returns CDR1 GTSNPN and CDR2 SVGIG (reference sequence). The V and J ends lost 5 bases and 8 bases respectively, with 21 bases between them. The length of the CDR3 is 14 residues. The CDR3: CAWALNGGVGGYTF. The CDR3 coding sequence is TGTGCCTGGGCCCTTAATGGTGGGGTGGGCGGCTACACCTTC.

The chain couples TRBV10-2 to TRBJ2-4; 9 bases match TRBD2. The CDR3 extends over 16 amino acids. After removal of 3 bases from V and 9 bases from J, the junction contained 12 bases not matched to a gene. In germline, CDR1 is WSHSY, CDR2 SAAADI. The CDR3 region has the DNA TGCGCCAGCAGTGACCCACCAGGGACTAGCCCTGCCATTCAGTACTTC. It is translated as CASSDPPGTSPAIQYF.

The CDR3 DNA is TGTGCCAGCAGCCGGGACTGGCACGAGCAGTACTTC. It encodes CASSRDWHEQYF. This chain joins TRBV6-5 and TRBJ2-7; a weak D match, TRBD2 (6 bases). Between the trimmed V and J ends, which lost 6 bases and 5 bases, there was a span of 11 bases. The germline V gene has CDR1 MNHEY and CDR2 SVGAGI. CDR3 length: 12 amino acids.

This clone was counted once. The CDR3 nucleotides read TGTGCCAGCAGACCCTCTAGCGGGGTCAATGAGCAGTTCTTC. This encodes CASRPSSGVNEQFF. This sequence joins TRBV6-5 and TRBJ2-1; 9 positions agree with TRBD2. The CDR3 sequence is 14 residues long. The junction had 6 bases not matched to a gene; V was cut back by 6 bases and J by 6 bases. Germline V lookup: CDR1 MNHEY, CDR2 SVGAGI.

The V and J genes are TRBV18 and TRBJ1-1; D might be TRBD1 (5 bases). Germline CDR1 and CDR2: KGHSH and LQKENI. The CDR3 runs 15 residues. Trimming took off 3 bases at V and 0 bases at J, with 11 bases between the two ends. CDR3 sequence: CASSPDSQMNTEAFF. The DNA of the CDR3 is TGTGCCAGCTCACCCGACAGCCAGATGAACACTGAAGCTTTCTTT.

The V and J genes are TRBV16 and TRBJ2-5; D is undetermined. Germline V gene data show CDR1 as KGHSY and CDR2 as FQNENV. This CDR3 has 14 residues. Trimming cost V 0 bases and J 2 bases, with 7 bases left between them. Written as DNA, the CDR3 is TGTGCCAGCAGCCAATCTGGCCGGCAAGAGACCCAGTACTTC. It yields the protein CASSQSGRQETQYF.

This clone was seen once. This sequence joins TRBV2 and TRBJ2-4; 7 bases are shared with TRBD2. J gave up 0 bases and V 4 bases, and 12 bases lay outside the gene matches. Per germline, CDR1 SNHLY and CDR2 FYNNEI. CDR3 length equals 18 residues. This CDR3 is CASSAEASGLLAKNIQYF. The CDR3 region has the DNA TGTGCCAGCAGTGCGGAGGCTAGCGGACTCTTAGCCAAAAACATTCAGTACTTC.

Concerning this clone itself: Distinct nucleotide sequences in the sample also encode this CDR3. The CDR3 sequence is CASSRQVSSYEQYF. CDR3 nucleotide sequence: TGTGCCAGTAGCCGCCAGGTTTCCTCCTACGAGCAGTACTTC. The chain links TRBV19 to TRBJ2-7; the D is unclear. The CDR3 spans 14 residues. Germline V gene lookup returns CDR1 LNHDA and CDR2 SQIVND (reference sequence). The ends were cut back, 6 bases at V and 0 bases at J, with 12 bases in the middle.

This chain uses TRBV7-2 with TRBJ2-4; the D gene is possibly TRBD2 (6 bases). This CDR3 is 13 amino acids long. CDR1 is SGHTA, CDR2 FQGNSA, per germline. Between the trimmed V and J ends, which lost 1 base and 7 bases, there was a span of 8 bases. In nucleotides, the CDR3 is TGTGCCAGCAGCTTAGAGACTAGGAACATTCAGTACTTC. Amino acids: CASSLETRNIQYF.

This chain uses TRBV7-2 with TRBJ2-5; either TRBD1 or TRBD2 may supply D (5 bases each). Germline V lookup: CDR1 SGHTA, CDR2 FQGNSA. The germline V and J ends were trimmed by 5 bases and 0 bases, with 16 bases remaining between them. The CDR3 is 16 residues long. The CDR3 loop reads CASSQQDGTYQETQYF. The CDR3 DNA follows: TGTGCCAGCAGCCAACAAGACGGGACGTACCAAGAGACCCAGTACTTC.

The chain carries TRBV7-2 and TRBJ1-4, with 7 bases lining up with TRBD1. The CDR3 loop spans 14 amino acids. Trimming removed 3 bases from V and 7 bases from J; junction bases left unmatched: 5. Germline V gene lookup returns CDR1 SGHTA and CDR2 FQGNSA. CDR3 DNA sequence: TGTGCCAGCAGCTTGACAGGGAGCCCTGAAAAACTGTTTTTT. This codes for CASSLTGSPEKLFF.

The CDR3 DNA is TGCGCCAGCAGCCAGTCGATTCAAGCGGGGTGGAACACCGGGGAGCTGTTTTTT. Its translation is CASSQSIQAGWNTGELFF. V and J are TRBV4-1 and TRBJ2-2, with TRBD2 matching 7 bases. This CDR3 comprises 18 residues. V lost 3 bases, J lost 1 base, and 11 bases stayed unmatched. The germline V gene has CDR1 MGHRA and CDR2 YSYEKL.

CDR3 residues: CASSFIGPYEQYF. As DNA, the CDR3 is TGTGCCAGCAGTTTTATAGGGCCATACGAGCAGTACTTC. V gene TRBV28 combines with J gene TRBJ2-7; no clear D gene. CDR1 and CDR2 (germline): MDHEN, SYDVKM. The CDR3 spans 13 residues. V lost 3 bases and J lost 4, with 10 bases in between.

J is TRBJ2-5 and V is TRBV7-9; 7 positions match TRBD1. The CDR3 totals 15 residues. Trimming removed 1 base from V and 2 bases from J; junction bases left unmatched: 4. Germline loops: CDR1 SEHNR, CDR2 FQNEAQ (reference sequence). Here the CDR3 reads CASSLERRGQETQYF. CDR3 DNA sequence: TGTGCCAGCAGCTTAGAGCGCAGGGGGCAAGAGACCCAGTACTTC.

This clone was observed a single time. J is TRBJ2-2 and V is TRBV9; D is undetermined. In germline, CDR1 is SGDLS, CDR2 YYNGEE. The V and J ends lost 1 base and 1 base respectively, with 8 bases between them. CDR3 size: 15 residues. CDR3 residues: CASSVQHQNTGELFF. In nucleotides, the CDR3 is TGTGCCAGCAGCGTACAACACCAGAACACCGGGGAGCTGTTTTTT.

The chain carries TRBV9 and TRBJ2-3, with D maybe TRBD1 (5 bases). This CDR3 has 15 residues. The ends were cut back, 0 bases at V and 7 bases at J, with 15 bases in the middle. Germline CDR1 reads SGDLS; CDR2 reads YYNGEE. The CDR3 coding sequence is TGTGCCAGCAGCGTAGAAGACAGATCAAGAAATACGCAGTATTTT. Translation: CASSVEDRSRNTQYF.

About this clone itself: This specimen includes other DNA sequences encoding the same CDR3. This chain uses TRBV5-1 with TRBJ1-3; D unresolved. Trimming cost V 0 bases and J 0 bases, with 7 bases left between them. Germline V gene data show CDR1 as SGHRS and CDR2 as YFSETQ. The CDR3 has 15 residues. CDR3 in DNA: TGCGCCAGCAGCTTGGACGGTATCTCTGGAAACACCATATATTTT. Its translation: CASSLDGISGNTIYF.